This passage covers 11 T cell receptor beta chains from one sample sequenced in a study of brain T cells in children with intractable seizures. Profiling relied on immunoSEQ multiplex PCR, and the TCRdb table lists in-frame clones only, not all of them. The data hold around 80,000 clones, with around nine tenths observed a single time. Here the sequenced sample was peripheral blood, taken at surgery. The receptors were sampled from a girl aged 2 to 10 with Rasmussen encephalitis and intractable seizures.

V usage is TRBV4-2 and J usage is TRBJ2-5; 7 nucleotides match TRBD2. Germline V gene data show CDR1 as LGHNA and CDR2 as YNFKEQ. The V and J ends lost 3 bases and 5 bases, in that order; junction bases with no gene match: 9. CDR3 length: 15 amino acids. CDR3 loop: CASSQSSGLRETQYF. The CDR3 DNA sequence: TGTGCCAGCAGCCAGTCTAGCGGACTGCGGGAGACCCAGTACTTC.

The chain links TRBV19 to TRBJ1-5; 7 nucleotides line up with TRBD1. This CDR3 comprises 15 residues. Germline values: CDR1 LNHDA, CDR2 SQIVND (reference sequence). The ends lost 4 bases at V and 0 bases at J; junction bases unmatched: 3. The CDR3 is CASSTTGNSNQPQHF. As DNA, the CDR3 is TGTGCCAGTAGTACGACAGGGAATAGCAATCAGCCCCAGCATTTT.

The V gene is TRBV27, the J gene TRBJ1-6, with 8 bases fitting TRBD1. This CDR3 has 13 amino acids. From germline, CDR1 is MNHEY and CDR2 SMNVEV (reference sequence). Losses at the gene ends were 6 bases for V and 5 bases for J; bases not matched to a gene: 0. The CDR3 DNA follows: TGTGCCAGCAGGGGACAGGATAATTCACCCCTCCACTTT. This encodes CASRGQDNSPLHF.

This chain connects TRBV18 to TRBJ2-1, with D unresolved. Germline CDR1 KGHSH, CDR2 LQKENI. Trimming cost V 5 bases and J 9 bases, with 11 bases left between them. This CDR3 comprises 12 residues. Written as DNA, the CDR3 is TGTGCCAGCTCATCGACCTACCTTGAGCAGTTCTTC. This translates into CASSSTYLEQFF.

The chain joins TRBV7-8 to TRBJ2-1; perhaps D is TRBD1 or TRBD2 (5 bases each). This CDR3 spans 15 amino acids. CDR1 SGHVS and CDR2 FQNEAQ come from the germline V gene. The V end lost 6 bases, the J end lost 5 bases, and 17 bases lay between the germline ends. This chain's CDR3 is CASRLGAGSHNEQFF. CDR3 coding DNA: TGTGCCAGCAGACTCGGGGCAGGTAGCCACAATGAGCAGTTCTTC. The full variable domain, in which reference TRBV7-8 and TRBJ2-1 provide the parts outside the CDR3, is GAGVSQSPRYKVAKRGQDVALRCDPISGHVSLFWYQQALGQGPEFLTYFQNEAQLDKSGLPSDRFFAERPEGSVSTLKIQRTQQEDSAVYLCASRLGAGSHNEQFFGPGTRLTVL.

This chain connects TRBV6-5 to TRBJ2-2, with D perhaps TRBD2 (5 bases). Trimming stripped 6 bases from V and 0 bases from J, with 11 bases between. The CDR3 runs to 15 residues. The germline gives CDR1 MNHEY, CDR2 SVGAGI. CDR3 nucleotides: TGTGCCAGCAGCGAGCTAGCCCCGAACACCGGGGAGCTGTTTTTT. Translation: CASSELAPNTGELFF.

The V call is TRBV4-2, the J call TRBJ1-2; 7 bases are a match to TRBD1. V shed 4 bases and J 4 bases; nucleotides not matched to a gene: 3. CDR1 LGHNA and CDR2 YNFKEQ come from the germline V gene. This CDR3 is built from 13 residues. CDR3 sequence: CASSRRDSYGYTF. The CDR3 coding sequence is TGTGCCAGCAGCCGACGGGACAGCTATGGCTACACCTTC.

V gene TRBV2 combines with J gene TRBJ1-3; D gene uncertain. CDR1 is SNHLY, CDR2 FYNNEI, per germline. Trimming removed 2 bases at V and 0 bases at J, with 8 bases between. The CDR3 spans 15 residues. In DNA, the CDR3 is TGTGCCAGCAGTGAAATGGCGGGCTCTGGAAACACCATATATTTT. Encoded protein: CASSEMAGSGNTIYF.

The rearrangement links TRBV5-1 to TRBJ2-1; unclear D gene. CDR3 size: 15 residues. Trimming took off 4 bases at V and 0 bases at J, with 11 bases between the two ends. Looked up from germline, CDR1 is SGHRS and CDR2 is YFSETQ. The CDR3 region is CASSVGYSSYNEQFF. CDR3 sequence (DNA): TGCGCCAGCAGCGTGGGGTATAGCTCCTACAATGAGCAGTTCTTC.

This chain connects TRBV15 to TRBJ1-1; D ambiguous. The CDR3 is made up of 13 amino acids. V dropped 3 bases and J dropped 1 base, with 6 bases sitting between them. Per germline, CDR1 LNHNV and CDR2 YYDKDF (reference sequence). The CDR3 is CATSSEENTEAFF. CDR3 nucleotide sequence: TGTGCCACCAGCAGTGAAGAGAACACTGAAGCTTTCTTT.

In DNA, the CDR3 is TGTGCCAGCAGTTTAGCGGGAGTCTACGAGCAGTACTTC. As protein: CASSLAGVYEQYF. The chain carries TRBV12-3 or TRBV12-4 and TRBJ2-7, with a possible D match to TRBD2 (5 bases). The CDR3 has 13 amino acids. Between the trimmed V and J ends, which lost 0 bases and 3 bases, there was a span of 6 bases.